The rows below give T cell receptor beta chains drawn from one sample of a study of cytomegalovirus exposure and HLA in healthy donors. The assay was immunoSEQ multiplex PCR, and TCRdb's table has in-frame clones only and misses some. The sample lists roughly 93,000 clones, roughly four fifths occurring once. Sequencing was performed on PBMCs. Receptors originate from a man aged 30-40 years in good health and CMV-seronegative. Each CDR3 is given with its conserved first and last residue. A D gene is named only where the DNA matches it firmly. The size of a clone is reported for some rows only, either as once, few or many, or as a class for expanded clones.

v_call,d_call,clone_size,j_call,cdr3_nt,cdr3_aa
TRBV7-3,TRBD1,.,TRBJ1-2,TGTGCCAGCAGCCCGGGACAGAACTATGGCTACACCTTC,CASSPGQNYGYTF
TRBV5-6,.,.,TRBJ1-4,TGTGCCAGCAGAAGGGGATATGAAAATGAAAAACTGTTTTTT,CASRRGYENEKLFF
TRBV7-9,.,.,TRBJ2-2,TGTGCCAGCAGATACACGACAGACACCGGGGAGCTGTTTTTT,CASRYTTDTGELFF
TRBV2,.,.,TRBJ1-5,TGTGCCAGCGCTGACGGACAGACGCTCAATCAGCCCCAGCATTTT,CASADGQTLNQPQHF
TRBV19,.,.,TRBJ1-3,TGTGCCAGTAGTATAGGTCGGAGCTCTGGAAACACCATATATTTT,CASSIGRSSGNTIYF
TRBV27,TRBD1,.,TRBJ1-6,TGTGCCAGCAGTATCAGGGACAGTAATTCACCCCTCCACTTT,CASSIRDSNSPLHF
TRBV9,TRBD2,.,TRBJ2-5,TGTGCCAGCAGCGTAGTATCGGGGGGGCAAGAGACCCAGTACTTC,CASSVVSGGQETQYF
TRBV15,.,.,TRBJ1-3,TGTGCCACCAGCATCAACAGGGCTGGAAACACCATATATTTT,CATSINRAGNTIYF
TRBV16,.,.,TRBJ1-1,TGTGCCAGCAGCCAATCGTTTACAGTGAACACTGAAGCTTTCTTT,CASSQSFTVNTEAFF
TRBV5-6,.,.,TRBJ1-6,TGTGCCAGCAGCAGAAGACAGGCCAATTCACCCCTCCACTTT,CASSRRQANSPLHF
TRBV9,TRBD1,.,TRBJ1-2,TGTGCCAGCAGAGCCGGGACAGACCCGGGAGATGGCTACACCTTC,CASRAGTDPGDGYTF
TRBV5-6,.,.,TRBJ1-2,TGTGCCAGCAGCTTGGCAGGGTATGGCTACACCTTC,CASSLAGYGYTF
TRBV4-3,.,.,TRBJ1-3,TGCGCCAGCAGCCAACTTGGGGGGGGTTCAGACACCATATATTTT,CASSQLGGGSDTIYF
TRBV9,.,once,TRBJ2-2,TGTGCCAGCAGCCCGTTTGGGGGCTGGACCGGGGAGCTGTTTTTT,CASSPFGGWTGELFF
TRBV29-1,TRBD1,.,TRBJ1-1,TGCAGCGTCGCTTCCGGGACAGGGGGCTTAAGCAGCACTGAAGCTTTCTTT,CSVASGTGGLSSTEAFF
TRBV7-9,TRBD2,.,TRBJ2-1,TGTGCCAGCAGCCCCCGAGGGGAGGGCCTCAATGAGCAGTTCTTC,CASSPRGEGLNEQFF